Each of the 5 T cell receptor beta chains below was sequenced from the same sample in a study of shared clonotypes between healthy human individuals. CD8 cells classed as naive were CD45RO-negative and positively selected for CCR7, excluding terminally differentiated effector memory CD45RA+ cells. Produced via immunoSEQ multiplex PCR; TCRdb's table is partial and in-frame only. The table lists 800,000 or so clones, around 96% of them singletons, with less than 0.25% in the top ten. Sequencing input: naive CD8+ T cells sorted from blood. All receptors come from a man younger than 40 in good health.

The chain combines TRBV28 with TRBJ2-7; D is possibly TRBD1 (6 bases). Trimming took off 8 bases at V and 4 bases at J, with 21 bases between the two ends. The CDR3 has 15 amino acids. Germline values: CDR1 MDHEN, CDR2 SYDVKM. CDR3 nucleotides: TGTGCCAGCTCCCCGCCAGGGACACTCACTTACGAGCAGTACTTC. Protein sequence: CASSPPGTLTYEQYF.

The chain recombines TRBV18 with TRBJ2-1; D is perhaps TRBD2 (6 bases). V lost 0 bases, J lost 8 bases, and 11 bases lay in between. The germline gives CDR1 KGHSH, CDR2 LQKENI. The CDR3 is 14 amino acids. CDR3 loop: CASSPPGGADEQFF. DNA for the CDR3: TGTGCCAGCTCACCACCCGGAGGGGCTGATGAGCAGTTCTTC. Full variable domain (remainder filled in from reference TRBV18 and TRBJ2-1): NAGVMQNPRHLVRRRGQEARLRCSPMKGHSHVYWYRQLPEEGLKFMVYLQKENIIDESGMPKERFSAEFPKEGPSILRIQQVVRGDSAAYFCASSPPGGADEQFFGPGTRLTVL.

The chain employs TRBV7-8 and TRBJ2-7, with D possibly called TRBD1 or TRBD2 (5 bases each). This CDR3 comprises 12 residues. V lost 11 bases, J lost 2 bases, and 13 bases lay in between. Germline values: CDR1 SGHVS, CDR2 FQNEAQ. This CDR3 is CAVGDLAYEQYF. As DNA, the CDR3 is TGTGCCGTGGGGGATTTGGCCTACGAGCAGTACTTC.

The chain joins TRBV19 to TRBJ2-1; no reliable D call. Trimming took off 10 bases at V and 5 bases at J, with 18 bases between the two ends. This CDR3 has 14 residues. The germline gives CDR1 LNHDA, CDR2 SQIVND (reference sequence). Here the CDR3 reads CANLPPGTHNEQFF. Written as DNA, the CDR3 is TGTGCCAACTTGCCCCCGGGCACCCACAATGAGCAGTTCTTC.

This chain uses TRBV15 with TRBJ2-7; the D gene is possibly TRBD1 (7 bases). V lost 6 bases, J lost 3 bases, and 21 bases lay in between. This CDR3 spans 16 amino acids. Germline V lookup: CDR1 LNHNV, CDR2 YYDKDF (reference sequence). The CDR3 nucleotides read TGTGCCACCAGAAAAGACGCGGGACAGAAAAACTACGAGCAGTACTTC. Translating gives CATRKDAGQKNYEQYF.